A single sample gave rise to the 19 T cell receptor beta chains below, sequenced in a study of T cell changes during pregnancy in multiple sclerosis. Only in-frame clones appear in the TCRdb table, and some are missing; sequencing was by immunoSEQ multiplex PCR. The profile shows around 48,000 clones, roughly 90% of them singletons. The source was CD8+ T cells from peripheral blood mononuclear cells, collected before pregnancy. The receptors derive from a female donor with multiple sclerosis, enrolled in a pregnancy study.

A single count supports this clone. Mismatch with germline at one junction end may stem from a read error. The J gene is TRBJ2-1, the V gene TRBV7-2, with 14 bases fitting TRBD2. The CDR3 extends over 13 amino acids. CDR1 and CDR2 (germline): SGHTA, FQGNSA. DNA for the CDR3: TGTGCCAGCAGCTTAGGACTAGCGGGGGGGCCGCTCTTC. Protein sequence: CASSLGLAGGPLF.

The rearrangement joins TRBV27 to TRBJ1-2; perhaps TRBD1 as D (5 bases). The CDR3 covers 15 residues. The V end was cut by 6 bases, the J end by 4 bases, with 18 bases between. Germline lookup yields CDR1 MNHEY and CDR2 SMNVEV (reference sequence). The CDR3 here is CASRQTEDTVYGYTF. The DNA for the CDR3 is TGTGCCAGCAGACAAACCGAGGACACTGTCTATGGCTACACCTTC.

The J gene is TRBJ2-7, the V gene TRBV5-6; 10 bases line up with TRBD1. J gave up 3 bases and V 2 bases, and 8 bases lay outside the gene matches. This CDR3 comprises 16 residues. In germline, CDR1 is SGHDT, CDR2 YYEEEE. CDR3 nucleotides: TGTGCCAGCAGCTTTGCGGTGGGACAGGGGTTCTACGAGCAGTACTTC. It encodes CASSFAVGQGFYEQYF.

The V call is TRBV7-2, the J call TRBJ2-2; 10 bases agree with TRBD1. Germline assignment: CDR1 SGHTA and CDR2 FQGNSA. The CDR3 is made up of 15 amino acids. V lost 6 bases and J lost 9; bases outside the gene matches: 10. CDR3 protein: CASRHPGQGIWELFF. The CDR3 region has the DNA TGTGCCAGCAGACACCCGGGACAGGGGATTTGGGAGCTGTTTTTT.

The chain is built from TRBV6-5 and TRBJ2-7; possibly TRBD2 for D (5 bases). The CDR3 length is 16 residues. The germline CDR1 and CDR2 sequences are MNHEY and SVGAGI. V was clipped by 0 bases and J by 3 bases, with 15 bases between them. CDR3 sequence: CASSYSTDSNSYEQYF. The CDR3 DNA reads as TGTGCCAGCAGTTACTCGACGGACTCCAACAGCTACGAGCAGTACTTC.

The V and J genes are TRBV11-2 and TRBJ2-7, with a weak D call TRBD2 (6 bases). The V and J ends lost 0 bases and 2 bases respectively, with 17 bases between them. CDR1 is SGHAT, CDR2 FQNNGV, per germline. This CDR3 is 17 amino acids long. The CDR3 is CASSLDRGIVPPYEQYF. The CDR3 DNA reads TGTGCCAGCAGCTTAGACCGGGGGATAGTCCCCCCCTACGAGCAGTACTTC.

The rearrangement uses TRBV18 and TRBJ2-2; 10 nucleotides line up with TRBD2. V trimming: 10 bases; J trimming: 0 bases; junction bases outside the gene matches: 8. CDR3 length equals 16 residues. Germline V CDR1 and CDR2: KGHSH, LQKENI. The CDR3 DNA follows: TGTGCCACCATTGGACTAGCGGCTTCGAACACCGGGGAGCTGTTTTTT. Its translation is CATIGLAASNTGELFF.

The chain uses TRBV7-2 and TRBJ1-2; TRBD1 matches 7 bases. This CDR3 contains 16 residues. The germline CDR1 and CDR2 sequences are SGHTA and FQGNSA. V gave up 1 base and J gave up 3 bases; unmatched junction bases: 8. The CDR3 loop is CASSLVARGDYYGYTF. CDR3 in DNA: TGTGCCAGCAGCTTAGTCGCCAGGGGGGACTACTATGGCTACACCTTC.

The chain combines TRBV9 with TRBJ2-3, with D possibly being TRBD2 (6 bases). Germline V gene data show CDR1 as SGDLS and CDR2 as YYNGEE. This CDR3 contains 15 residues. The V and J ends lost 1 base and 2 bases respectively, with 11 bases between them. The CDR3 region is CASSVSGVITDTQYF. CDR3 bases: TGTGCCAGCAGCGTATCGGGGGTCATCACAGATACGCAGTATTTT.

This chain uses TRBV5-4 with TRBJ1-5; 7 bases line up with TRBD1. The CDR3 has 15 amino acids. After removal of 3 bases from V and 5 bases from J, the junction contained 8 bases not matched to a gene. The V gene's germline CDR1 is SGHNT and CDR2 YYREEE (reference sequence). CDR3 sequence: CASSYYAGTDQPQHF. The CDR3 bases are TGTGCCAGCAGCTATTATGCCGGGACAGATCAGCCCCAGCATTTT. Drawing the rest from reference TRBV5-4 and TRBJ1-5, the complete variable domain is ETGVTQSPTHLIKTRGQQVTLRCSSQSGHNTVSWYQQALGQGPQFIFQYYREEENGRGNFPPRFSGLQFPNYSSELNVNALELDDSALYLCASSYYAGTDQPQHFGDGTRLSIL.

The chain employs TRBV9 and TRBJ1-1; D possibly corresponds to TRBD1 (5 bases). Germline values: CDR1 SGDLS, CDR2 YYNGEE. The germline V and J ends were trimmed by 4 bases and 8 bases, with 15 bases remaining between them. There are 13 residues in the CDR3. The CDR3 loop is CASSPEGRGEAFF. The CDR3 nucleotides read TGTGCCAGCAGCCCCGAGGGGCGGGGGGAAGCTTTCTTT.

The CDR3 DNA reads TGTGCCAGCAGCTTAGAACAGCCCGGAAGAGGAAACACCATATATTTT. It codes for CASSLEQPGRGNTIYF. This chain connects TRBV13 to TRBJ1-3; the D is unclear. Germline CDR1 is PRHDT and CDR2 is FYEKMQ (reference sequence). This CDR3 is built from 16 residues. The V gene lost 1 base and the J gene lost 4 bases, with 14 bases spanning the gap.

J is TRBJ2-2 and V is TRBV19; 8 bases align to TRBD1. The CDR3 is 15 amino acids. CDR1 LNHDA and CDR2 SQIVND come from the germline V gene (reference sequence). V was pared by 7 bases and J by 3 bases, with 7 bases of the junction left unmatched. The CDR3 spells CASTHPGQDTGELFF. The CDR3 nucleotides are TGTGCCAGTACCCATCCGGGACAGGACACCGGGGAGCTGTTTTTT.

CDR3 nucleotides: TGTGCCAGCAGTTCAACCGGGACAGGGGTAACCGGGGAGCTGTTTTTT. Translating gives CASSSTGTGVTGELFF. The rearrangement links TRBV27 to TRBJ2-2; 10 bases line up with TRBD1. Losses at the gene ends were 4 bases for V and 5 bases for J; bases not matched to a gene: 7. Germline-derived CDR1 and CDR2 are MNHEY and SMNVEV (reference sequence). CDR3 length: 16 residues.

The V call is TRBV7-9, the J call TRBJ1-2; D is perhaps TRBD1 (6 bases). Germline V gene lookup returns CDR1 SEHNR and CDR2 FQNEAQ (reference sequence). V was pared by 5 bases and J by 5 bases, with 12 bases between. The CDR3 consists of 13 residues. The CDR3 coding sequence is TGTGCCAGCAGCCCAACAGGGCAATATGGCTACACCTTC. Translation: CASSPTGQYGYTF.

This clone was seen a single time. The chain joins TRBV6-5 to TRBJ1-2, with TRBD1 as a possible D gene (6 bases). This CDR3 has 16 amino acids. Germline CDR1 is MNHEY and CDR2 is SVGAGI. Trimming shortened V by 4 bases and J by 4 bases, and 19 bases separated the two germline ends. The CDR3 sequence: CASSSRAGGRVYGYTF. CDR3 bases: TGTGCCAGCAGTTCCCGTGCCGGGGGGCGCGTCTATGGCTACACCTTC.

J is TRBJ1-1 and V is TRBV6-1; D remains unclear. CDR1 and CDR2 (germline): MNHNS, SASEGT. V gave up 8 bases and J gave up 3 bases, with 7 bases separating them. The CDR3 has 11 amino acids. The CDR3 DNA sequence: TGTGCCAGCCCTTACTACACTGAAGCTTTCTTT. It translates to CASPYYTEAFF.

This chain joins TRBV7-9 and TRBJ1-2; 8 bases agree with TRBD1. The junction had 11 bases not matched to a gene; V was cut back by 5 bases and J by 6 bases. The CDR3 has 15 amino acids. The germline V gene has CDR1 SEHNR and CDR2 FQNEAQ (reference sequence). In DNA form, the CDR3 reads TGTGCCAGCAGCCCCCCCGGACAGGGTGTCGATGGCTACACCTTC. Amino acid sequence: CASSPPGQGVDGYTF.

The V call is TRBV5-6, the J call TRBJ1-1; 7 nucleotides match TRBD1. Germline assignment: CDR1 SGHDT and CDR2 YYEEEE. The CDR3 covers 12 residues. The ends lost 4 bases at V and 7 bases at J; junction bases unmatched: 4. The CDR3 region is CASSQGTDEAFF. Here the CDR3 DNA reads TGTGCCAGCAGCCAGGGGACAGATGAAGCTTTCTTT.